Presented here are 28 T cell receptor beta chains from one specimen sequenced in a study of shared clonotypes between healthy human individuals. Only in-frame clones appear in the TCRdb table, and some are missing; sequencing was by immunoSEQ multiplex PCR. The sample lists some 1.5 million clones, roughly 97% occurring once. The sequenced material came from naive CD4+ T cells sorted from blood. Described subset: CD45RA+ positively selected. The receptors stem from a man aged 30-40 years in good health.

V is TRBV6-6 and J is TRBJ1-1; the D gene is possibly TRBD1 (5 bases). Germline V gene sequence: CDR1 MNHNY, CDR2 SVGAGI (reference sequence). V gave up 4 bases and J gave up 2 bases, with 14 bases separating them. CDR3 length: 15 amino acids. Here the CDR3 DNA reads TGTGCCAGCAGTTTATCTGGGCAGGGAAACACTGAAGCTTTCTTT. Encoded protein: CASSLSGQGNTEAFF.

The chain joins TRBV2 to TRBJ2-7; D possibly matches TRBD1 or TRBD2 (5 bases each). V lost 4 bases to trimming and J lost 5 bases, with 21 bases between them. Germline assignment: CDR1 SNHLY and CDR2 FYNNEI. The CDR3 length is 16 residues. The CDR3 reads CASSAAGRWQKDEQYF. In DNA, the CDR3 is TGTGCCAGCAGTGCGGCAGGGAGATGGCAGAAGGACGAGCAGTACTTC.

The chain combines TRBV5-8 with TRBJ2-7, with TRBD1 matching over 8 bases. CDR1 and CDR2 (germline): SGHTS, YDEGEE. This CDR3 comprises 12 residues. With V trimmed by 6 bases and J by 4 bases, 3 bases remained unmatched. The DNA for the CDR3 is TGTGCCAGCATACGGACAGGGTACGAGCAGTACTTC. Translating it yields CASIRTGYEQYF.

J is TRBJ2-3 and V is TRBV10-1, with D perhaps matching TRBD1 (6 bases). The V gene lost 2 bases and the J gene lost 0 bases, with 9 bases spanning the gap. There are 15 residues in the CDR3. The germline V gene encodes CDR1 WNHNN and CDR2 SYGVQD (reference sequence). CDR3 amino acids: CASSEGQSSTDTQYF. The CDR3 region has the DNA TGCGCCAGCAGTGAGGGACAGTCTAGCACAGATACGCAGTATTTT.

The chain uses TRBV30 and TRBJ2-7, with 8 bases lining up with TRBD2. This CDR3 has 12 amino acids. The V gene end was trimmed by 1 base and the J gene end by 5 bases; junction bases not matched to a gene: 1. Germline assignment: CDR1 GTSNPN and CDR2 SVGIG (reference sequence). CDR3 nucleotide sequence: TGTGCCTGGAGTGCGGGAGGGAACGAGCAGTACTTC. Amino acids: CAWSAGGNEQYF.

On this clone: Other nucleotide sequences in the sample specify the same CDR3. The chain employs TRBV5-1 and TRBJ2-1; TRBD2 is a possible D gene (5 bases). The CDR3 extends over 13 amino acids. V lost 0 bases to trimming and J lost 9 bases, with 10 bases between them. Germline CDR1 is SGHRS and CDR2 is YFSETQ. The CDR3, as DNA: TGCGCCAGCAGCTTGGCCGGGGTCGGTGAGCAGTTCTTC. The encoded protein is CASSLAGVGEQFF.

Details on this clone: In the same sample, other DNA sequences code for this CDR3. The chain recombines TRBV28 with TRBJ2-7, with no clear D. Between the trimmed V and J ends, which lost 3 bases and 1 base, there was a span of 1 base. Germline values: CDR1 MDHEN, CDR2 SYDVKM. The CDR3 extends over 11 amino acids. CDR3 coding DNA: TGTGCCAGCAGTTTTTCCTACGAGCAGTACTTC. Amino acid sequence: CASSFSYEQYF.

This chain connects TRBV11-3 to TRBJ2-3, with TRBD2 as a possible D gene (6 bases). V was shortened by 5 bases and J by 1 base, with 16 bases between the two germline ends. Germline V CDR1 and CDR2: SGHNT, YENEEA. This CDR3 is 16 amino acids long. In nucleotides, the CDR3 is TGTGCCAGCAGCGCCCGTGCGGGGCTCGGCACAGATACGCAGTATTTT. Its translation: CASSARAGLGTDTQYF. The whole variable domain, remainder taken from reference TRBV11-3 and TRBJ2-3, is EAGVVQSPRYKIIEKKQPVAFWCNPISGHNTLYWYLQNLGQGPELLIRYENEEAVDDSQLPKDRFSAERLKGVDSTLKIQPAELGDSAVYLCASSARAGLGTDTQYFGPGTRLTVL.

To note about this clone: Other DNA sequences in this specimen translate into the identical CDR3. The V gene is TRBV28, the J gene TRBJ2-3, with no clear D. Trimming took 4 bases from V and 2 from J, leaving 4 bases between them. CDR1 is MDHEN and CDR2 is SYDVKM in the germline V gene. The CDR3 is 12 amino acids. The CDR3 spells CASSSYTDTQYF. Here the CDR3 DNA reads TGTGCCAGCAGTTCGTACACAGATACGCAGTATTTT.

CDR3 residues: CASSSLTEKLFF. Written as DNA, the CDR3 is TGTGCCAGCAGCTCCCTGACAGAAAAACTGTTTTTT. The gene calls are TRBV7-9 and TRBJ1-4; D unclear. Germline values: CDR1 SEHNR, CDR2 FQNEAQ (reference sequence). The V and J ends lost 4 bases and 8 bases respectively, with 8 bases between them. This CDR3 spans 12 amino acids.

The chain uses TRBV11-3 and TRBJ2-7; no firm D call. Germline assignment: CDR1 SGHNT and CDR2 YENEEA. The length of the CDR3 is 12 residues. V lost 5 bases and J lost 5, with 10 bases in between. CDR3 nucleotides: TGTGCCAGCAGCACAAACCGGGACGAGCAGTACTTC. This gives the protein CASSTNRDEQYF. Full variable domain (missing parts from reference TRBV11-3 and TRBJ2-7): EAGVVQSPRYKIIEKKQPVAFWCNPISGHNTLYWYLQNLGQGPELLIRYENEEAVDDSQLPKDRFSAERLKGVDSTLKIQPAELGDSAVYLCASSTNRDEQYFGPGTRLTVT.

The CDR3: CASSLDRVVDTQYF. CDR3 in DNA: TGTGCCAGCAGCCTGGACAGGGTTGTAGATACGCAGTATTTT. This chain uses TRBV5-4 with TRBJ2-3; 8 bases fit TRBD1. CDR1 SGHNT and CDR2 YYREEE come from the germline V gene (reference sequence). The CDR3 runs 14 residues. The J segment lost 5 bases and the V segment lost 4 bases, leaving 6 bases of the junction unmatched.

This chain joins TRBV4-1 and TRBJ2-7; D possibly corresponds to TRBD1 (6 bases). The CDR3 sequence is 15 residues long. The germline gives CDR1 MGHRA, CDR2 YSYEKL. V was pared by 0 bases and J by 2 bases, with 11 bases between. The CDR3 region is CASSQELRGTYEQYF. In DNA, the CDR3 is TGCGCCAGCAGCCAAGAGCTGAGGGGGACCTACGAGCAGTACTTC.

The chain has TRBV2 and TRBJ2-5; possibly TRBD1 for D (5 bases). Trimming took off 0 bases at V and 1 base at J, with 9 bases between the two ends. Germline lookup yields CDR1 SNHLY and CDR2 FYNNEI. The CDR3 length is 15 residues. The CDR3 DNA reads TGTGCCAGCAGTGAAGCGGCAGGGATCCAAGAGACCCAGTACTTC. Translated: CASSEAAGIQETQYF.

The CDR3 loop reads CASSLWGTAIGEQFF. CDR3 coding DNA: TGTGCCAGCAGTTTATGGGGGACTGCCATTGGTGAGCAGTTCTTC. The rearrangement joins TRBV28 to TRBJ2-1; tentatively, D is TRBD2 (6 bases). Germline V gene lookup returns CDR1 MDHEN and CDR2 SYDVKM. The germline V and J ends were trimmed by 0 bases and 9 bases, with 15 bases remaining between them. The CDR3 sequence is 15 residues long.

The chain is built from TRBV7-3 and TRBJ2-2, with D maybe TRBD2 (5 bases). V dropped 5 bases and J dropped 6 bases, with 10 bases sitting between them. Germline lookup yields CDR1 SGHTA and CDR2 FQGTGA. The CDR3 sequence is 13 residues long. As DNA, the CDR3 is TGTGCCAGCAGCAAACGGGAAGCCGGGGAGCTGTTTTTT. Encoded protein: CASSKREAGELFF.

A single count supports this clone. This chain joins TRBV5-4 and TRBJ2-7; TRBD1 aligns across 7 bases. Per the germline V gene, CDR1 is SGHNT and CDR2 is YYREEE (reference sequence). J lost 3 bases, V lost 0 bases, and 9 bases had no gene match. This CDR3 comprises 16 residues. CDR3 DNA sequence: TGTGCCAGCAGCTTGGCCTCCGGGACAGCGAACTACGAGCAGTACTTC. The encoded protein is CASSLASGTANYEQYF. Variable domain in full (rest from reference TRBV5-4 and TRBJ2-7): ETGVTQSPTHLIKTRGQQVTLRCSSQSGHNTVSWYQQALGQGPQFIFQYYREEENGRGNFPPRFSGLQFPNYSSELNVNALELDDSALYLCASSLASGTANYEQYFGPGTRLTVT.

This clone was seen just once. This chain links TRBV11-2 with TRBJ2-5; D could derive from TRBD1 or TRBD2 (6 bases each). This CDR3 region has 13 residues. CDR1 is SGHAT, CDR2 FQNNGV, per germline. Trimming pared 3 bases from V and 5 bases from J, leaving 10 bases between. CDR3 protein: CASSFTGGETQYF. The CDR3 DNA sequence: TGTGCCAGCAGCTTCACCGGGGGCGAGACCCAGTACTTC. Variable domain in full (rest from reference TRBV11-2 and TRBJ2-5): EAGVAQSPRYKIIEKRQSVAFWCNPISGHATLYWYQQILGQGPKLLIQFQNNGVVDDSQLPKDRFSAERLKGVDSTLKIQPAKLEDSAVYLCASSFTGGETQYFGPGTRLLVL.

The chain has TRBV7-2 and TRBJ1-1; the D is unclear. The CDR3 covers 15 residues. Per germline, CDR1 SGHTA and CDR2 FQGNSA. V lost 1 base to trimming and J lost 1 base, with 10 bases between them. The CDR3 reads CASSLEAAKNTEAFF. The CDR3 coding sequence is TGTGCCAGCAGCTTAGAAGCGGCCAAGAACACTGAAGCTTTCTTT.

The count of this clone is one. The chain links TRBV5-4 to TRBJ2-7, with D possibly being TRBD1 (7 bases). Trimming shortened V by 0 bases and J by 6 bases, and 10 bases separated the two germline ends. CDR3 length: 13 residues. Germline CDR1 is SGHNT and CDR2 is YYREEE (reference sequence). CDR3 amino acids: CASSLDRGGEQYF. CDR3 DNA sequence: TGTGCCAGCAGCTTGGACAGGGGAGGCGAGCAGTACTTC.

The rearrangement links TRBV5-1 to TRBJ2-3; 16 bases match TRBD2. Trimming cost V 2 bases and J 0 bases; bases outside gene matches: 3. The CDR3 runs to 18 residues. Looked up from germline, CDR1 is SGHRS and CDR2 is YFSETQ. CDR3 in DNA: TGCGCCAGCAGCTTTGGGACTAGCGGGAGGGGAAGCACAGATACGCAGTATTTT. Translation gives CASSFGTSGRGSTDTQYF. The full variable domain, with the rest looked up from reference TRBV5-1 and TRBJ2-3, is KAGVTQTPRYLIKTRGQQVTLSCSPISGHRSVSWYQQTPGQGLQFLFEYFSETQRNKGNFPGRFSGRQFSNSRSEMNVSTLELGDSALYLCASSFGTSGRGSTDTQYFGPGTRLTVL.

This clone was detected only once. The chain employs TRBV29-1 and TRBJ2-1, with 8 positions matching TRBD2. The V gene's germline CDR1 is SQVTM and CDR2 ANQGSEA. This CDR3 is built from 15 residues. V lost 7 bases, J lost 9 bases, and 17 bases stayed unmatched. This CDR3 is CSARLARRSGSEQFF. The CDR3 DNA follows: TGCAGCGCGAGACTAGCGCGCAGAAGCGGTTCTGAGCAGTTCTTC.

The CDR3 DNA is TGTGCCAGCAGTTCATTGGGGGAGGAGCAGTACTTC. The encoded protein is CASSSLGEEQYF. V is TRBV28 and J is TRBJ2-7; D possibly matches TRBD1 or TRBD2 (5 bases each). The V gene lost 4 bases and the J gene lost 7 bases, with 11 bases spanning the gap. Germline V CDR1 and CDR2: MDHEN, SYDVKM. The CDR3 runs 12 residues.

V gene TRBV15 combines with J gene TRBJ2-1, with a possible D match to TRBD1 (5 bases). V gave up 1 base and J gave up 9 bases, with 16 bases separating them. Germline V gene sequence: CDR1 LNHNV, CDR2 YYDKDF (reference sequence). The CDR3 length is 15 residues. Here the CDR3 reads CATSRGSRADIEQFF. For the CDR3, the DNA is TGTGCCACCAGCAGAGGCAGCAGGGCCGATATTGAGCAGTTCTTC.

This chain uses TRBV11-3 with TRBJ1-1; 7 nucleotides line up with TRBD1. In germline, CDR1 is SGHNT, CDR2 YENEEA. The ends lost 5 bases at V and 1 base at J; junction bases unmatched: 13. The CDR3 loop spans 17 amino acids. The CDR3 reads CASSPIFSGTANTEAFF. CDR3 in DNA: TGTGCCAGCAGCCCGATTTTTTCCGGGACAGCGAACACTGAAGCTTTCTTT.

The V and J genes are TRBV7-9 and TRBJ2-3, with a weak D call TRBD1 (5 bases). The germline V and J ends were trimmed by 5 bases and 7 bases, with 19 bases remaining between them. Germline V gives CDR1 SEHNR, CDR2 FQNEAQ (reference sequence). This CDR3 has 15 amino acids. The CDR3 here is CASSETWQGSNTQYF. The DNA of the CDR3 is TGTGCCAGCAGCGAAACCTGGCAGGGTTCGAATACGCAGTATTTT. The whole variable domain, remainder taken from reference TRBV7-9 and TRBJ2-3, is DTGVSQNPRHKITKRGQNVTFRCDPISEHNRLYWYRQTLGQGPEFLTYFQNEAQLEKSRLLSDRFSAERPKGSFSTLEIQRTEQGDSAMYLCASSETWQGSNTQYFGPGTRLTVL.

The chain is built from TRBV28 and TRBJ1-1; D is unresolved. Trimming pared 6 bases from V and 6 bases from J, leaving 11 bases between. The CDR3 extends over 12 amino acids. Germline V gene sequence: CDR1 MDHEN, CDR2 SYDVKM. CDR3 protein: CASSLRKSEAFF. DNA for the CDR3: TGTGCCAGCAGCCTCAGAAAGTCTGAAGCTTTCTTT.

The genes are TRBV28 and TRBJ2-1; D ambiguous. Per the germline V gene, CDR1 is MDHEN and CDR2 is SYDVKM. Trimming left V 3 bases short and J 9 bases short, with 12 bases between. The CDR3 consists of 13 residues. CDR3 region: CASSLSPSFEQFF. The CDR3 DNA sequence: TGTGCCAGCAGTTTGAGTCCTTCTTTTGAGCAGTTCTTC.